One sample yielded the 21 T cell receptor beta chains listed below, sequenced in a study of OX40 agonist ivuxolimab in advanced cancers. Clones were sequenced by immunoSEQ multiplex PCR, and TCRdb holds only the in-frame ones, with some missing. The table has about 31,000 clones, approximately 86% seen once; the top ten hold approximately 33%. Sequences were derived from CD4+ or CD8+ T cells sorted from blood, sampled in a trial of the OX40 agonist ivuxolimab. Every receptor here comes from an adult with an advanced solid tumor such as melanoma, head and neck, liver or kidney cancer.

This chain links TRBV15 with TRBJ2-1; D is unresolved. The CDR3 totals 17 residues. Germline lookup yields CDR1 LNHNV and CDR2 YYDKDF (reference sequence). The germline V and J ends were trimmed by 2 bases and 0 bases, with 14 bases remaining between them. The DNA for the CDR3 is TGTGCCACCAGCAGACTCCATCCTGAGAGCTCCTACAATGAGCAGTTCTTC. The encoded protein is CATSRLHPESSYNEQFF. The full variable domain, completed using reference TRBV15 and TRBJ2-1, is DAMVIQNPRYQVTQFGKPVTLSCSQTLNHNVMYWYQQKSSQAPKLLFHYYDKDFNNEADTPDNFQSRRPNTSFCFLDIRSPGLGDTAMYLCATSRLHPESSYNEQFFGPGTRLTVL.

The rearrangement joins TRBV28 to TRBJ2-2, with unresolved D. Germline V gene data show CDR1 as MDHEN and CDR2 as SYDVKM. The CDR3 totals 16 residues. V dropped 2 bases and J dropped 5 bases, with 15 bases sitting between them. The CDR3 region is CASSLMSARVTGELFF. CDR3 DNA: TGTGCCAGCAGTTTAATGTCGGCGAGAGTAACCGGGGAGCTGTTTTTT.

This clone has a single count. V usage is TRBV11-2 and J usage is TRBJ2-3; D perhaps matches TRBD1 (6 bases). In germline, CDR1 is SGHAT, CDR2 FQNNGV. V was pared by 5 bases and J by 0 bases, with 15 bases between. This CDR3 has 16 residues. CDR3 protein: CASSTGTYSSTDTQYF. Here the CDR3 DNA reads TGTGCCAGCAGCACGGGGACATACTCTAGCACAGATACGCAGTATTTT.

The genes are TRBV9 and TRBJ2-7; D is undetermined. V lost 3 bases and J lost 0, with 10 bases in between. Looked up from germline, CDR1 is SGDLS and CDR2 is YYNGEE. The CDR3 contains 14 residues. CDR3 bases: TGTGCCAGCAGCGCCGGGCAGAGCTCCTACGAGCAGTACTTC. The encoded protein is CASSAGQSSYEQYF.

For the CDR3, the DNA is TGTGCCAGCAGTGAACAGGGGGCTTTGAACACTGAAGCTTTCTTT. This gives the protein CASSEQGALNTEAFF. The V call is TRBV28, the J call TRBJ1-1, with 9 bases identical to TRBD1. Germline values: CDR1 MDHEN, CDR2 SYDVKM. Germline trimming cut 5 bases from V and 0 bases from J; bases unmatched to any gene: 4. The CDR3 consists of 15 residues.

This chain joins TRBV15 and TRBJ2-2; D is ambiguous. V was pared by 0 bases and J by 0 bases, with 5 bases between. CDR3 size: 15 residues. Germline CDR1 reads LNHNV; CDR2 reads YYDKDF (reference sequence). The CDR3: CATSRDRPNTGELFF. The CDR3, as DNA: TGTGCCACCAGCAGAGATCGCCCGAACACCGGGGAGCTGTTTTTT.

The gene calls are TRBV13 and TRBJ2-1, with 8 positions matching TRBD2. Germline V gene lookup returns CDR1 PRHDT and CDR2 FYEKMQ (reference sequence). Germline trimming cut 5 bases from V and 4 bases from J; bases unmatched to any gene: 10. The CDR3 spans 16 residues. The CDR3 region is CASSPGTGGIYNEQFF. The CDR3 nucleotides read TGTGCCAGCAGCCCCGGGACGGGGGGGATTTACAATGAGCAGTTCTTC.

The chain combines TRBV2 with TRBJ2-7; 8 bases fit TRBD1. CDR1 is SNHLY, CDR2 FYNNEI, per germline. This CDR3 comprises 13 residues. The trim removed 9 bases at V and 0 bases at J, leaving 4 bases unmatched. The DNA for the CDR3 is TGTGCCAGGACCGGGACAGGCTCCTACGAGCAGTACTTC. Residues: CARTGTGSYEQYF.

The V gene is TRBV7-6, the J gene TRBJ1-1; tentative D call: TRBD1 (5 bases). Germline loops: CDR1 SGHVS, CDR2 FNYEAQ. Trimming shortened V by 8 bases and J by 1 base, and 14 bases separated the two germline ends. This CDR3 comprises 14 residues. CDR3 amino acids: CASGAGQENTEAFF. DNA of the CDR3: TGTGCCAGCGGTGCGGGGCAGGAGAACACTGAAGCTTTCTTT.

The genes are TRBV5-1 and TRBJ2-3; a possible D gene is TRBD2 (7 bases). Trimming took 0 bases from V and 12 from J, leaving 14 bases between them. The CDR3 is 13 amino acids. Germline CDR1 is SGHRS and CDR2 is YFSETQ. The CDR3 is CASSLGGGETQYF. The CDR3 nucleotides are TGCGCCAGCAGCTTGGGCGGGGGCGAAACACAGTATTTT.

The rearrangement joins TRBV4-1 to TRBJ1-2; D is undetermined. The V gene's germline CDR1 is MGHRA and CDR2 YSYEKL. The ends were cut back, 5 bases at V and 7 bases at J, with 11 bases in the middle. The CDR3 totals 12 residues. In nucleotides, the CDR3 is TGCGCCAGCAGCAGCCAAAGTGGTGGCTACACCTTC. Encoded protein: CASSSQSGGYTF.

The chain uses TRBV5-1 and TRBJ2-1; D might be TRBD2 (5 bases). The CDR3 consists of 16 residues. CDR1 and CDR2 from the germline V gene are SGHRS and YFSETQ. V gave up 2 bases and J gave up 3 bases, with 15 bases separating them. The DNA for the CDR3 is TGCGCCAGCAGCTTAGTTACCGGTCGGGACTACAATGAGCAGTTCTTC. Encoded protein: CASSLVTGRDYNEQFF.

The rearrangement uses TRBV7-2 and TRBJ2-1, with 14 bases that match TRBD2. V lost 3 bases to trimming and J lost 4 bases; unmatched junction nucleotides: 2. The CDR3 has 16 amino acids. CDR1 SGHTA and CDR2 FQGNSA come from the germline V gene. The CDR3, as DNA: TGTGCCAGCAGCTTCCGACTAGCGGGAGGGTACAATGAGCAGTTCTTC. This translates into CASSFRLAGGYNEQFF.

The rearrangement links TRBV14 to TRBJ2-1, with 7 bases fitting TRBD1. The V gene end was trimmed by 4 bases and the J gene end by 0 bases; junction bases not matched to a gene: 6. The CDR3 runs to 16 residues. Germline CDR1 SGHDN, CDR2 FVKESK. CDR3 nucleotide sequence: TGTGCCAGCAGCCCCGGACAGGACAGCTCCTACAATGAGCAGTTCTTC. It encodes CASSPGQDSSYNEQFF.

This clone was seen a single time. This chain connects TRBV30 to TRBJ1-1, with D possibly matching TRBD1 (5 bases). The germline V and J ends were trimmed by 1 base and 4 bases, with 7 bases remaining between them. This CDR3 is 12 amino acids long. Germline values: CDR1 GTSNPN, CDR2 SVGIG (reference sequence). CDR3 nucleotides: TGTGCCTGGAGTGAGGGGAGCACTGAAGCTTTCTTT. The encoded protein is CAWSEGSTEAFF.

Here the CDR3 reads CASSLRVGQGDLSEQYF. The CDR3 region has the DNA TGTGCCAGCTCACTAAGAGTGGGACAGGGGGATTTGAGCGAGCAGTACTTC. V usage is TRBV18 and J usage is TRBJ2-7, with TRBD1 identical over 11 bases. CDR1 is KGHSH, CDR2 LQKENI, per germline. The junction had 14 bases not matched to a gene; V was cut back by 4 bases and J by 6 bases. CDR3 size: 17 residues.

The chain carries TRBV2 and TRBJ1-5; weak D call: TRBD1 (6 bases). Trimming shortened V by 5 bases and J by 6 bases, and 14 bases separated the two germline ends. In germline, CDR1 is SNHLY, CDR2 FYNNEI. The CDR3 has 14 residues. The DNA of the CDR3 is TGTGCCAGCAGTTTACAGGGCTACAGTCAGCCCCAGCATTTT. It encodes CASSLQGYSQPQHF. The variable domain in full, with the rest retrieved from reference TRBV2 and TRBJ1-5, is EPEVTQTPSHQVTQMGQEVILRCVPISNHLYFYWYRQILGQKVEFLVSFYNNEISEKSEIFDDQFSVERPDGSNFTLKIRSTKLEDSAMYFCASSLQGYSQPQHFGDGTRLSIL.

This sequence joins TRBV27 and TRBJ2-1; D unclear. The length of the CDR3 is 12 residues. Germline CDR1 MNHEY, CDR2 SMNVEV (reference sequence). V was trimmed by 8 bases and J by 9 bases, leaving 14 bases between them. The CDR3 nucleotides read TGTGCCAGCTTGACAAGTTATGGTGAGCAGTTCTTC. It translates to CASLTSYGEQFF.

This clone qualifies as medium-sized. V usage is TRBV18 and J usage is TRBJ1-2; 7 nucleotides agree with TRBD1. The germline V gene has CDR1 KGHSH and CDR2 LQKENI. This CDR3 has 14 amino acids. J gave up 7 bases and V 4 bases, and 9 bases lay outside the gene matches. In DNA form, the CDR3 reads TGTGCCAGCTCACTTAGAATTGGGGACAGTGGCTACACCTTC. This encodes CASSLRIGDSGYTF.

The chain is built from TRBV7-9 and TRBJ2-2; D unclear. V was cut by 6 bases and J by 7 bases, with 3 bases left in between. The CDR3 is made up of 10 amino acids. Germline V CDR1 and CDR2: SEHNR, FQNEAQ (reference sequence). Here the CDR3 reads CASSDGELFF. CDR3 bases: TGTGCCAGCAGTGACGGGGAGCTGTTTTTT.

V and J are TRBV9 and TRBJ2-6; weak D call: TRBD2 (6 bases). The CDR3 has 14 residues. Germline lookup yields CDR1 SGDLS and CDR2 YYNGEE. V gave up 6 bases and J gave up 4 bases, with 11 bases separating them. In DNA, the CDR3 is TGTGCCAGCACAGGAGGGCGCGGGGCCAACGTCCTGACTTTC. Translating gives CASTGGRGANVLTF.